The entry below gives a single TCR beta chain sequence along with its context. The V gene's germline CDR1 is LGHNA and CDR2 YSLEER. CDR3 length equals 13 residues. With 0 bases removed from V and 7 bases from J, the gap between germline ends came to 9 bases. This sample is drawn from a study of CD8+ T cells in alopecia areata. After isolation, RNA underwent reverse transcription to generate cDNA as the sequencing template. TCRdb keeps only in-frame clones here, not all; method: immunoSEQ multiplex PCR. Of roughly 210,000 clones detected, roughly 40% appear once; the ten largest clones hold over 2%. Described treatment: oral pan-JAK inhibitor, 5-10 mg twice daily.

The TCR comes from a human donor with alopecia areata. The chain recombines TRBV4-3 with TRBJ1-1, with D uncertain. The sample consisted of CD4+ T cells sorted from blood, taken around week 37, from a patient treated with tofacitinib. CDR3 in DNA: TGCGCCAGCAGCCAAGATCTAAGTGGTGAAGCTTTCTTT. Translation: CASSQDLSGEAFF.